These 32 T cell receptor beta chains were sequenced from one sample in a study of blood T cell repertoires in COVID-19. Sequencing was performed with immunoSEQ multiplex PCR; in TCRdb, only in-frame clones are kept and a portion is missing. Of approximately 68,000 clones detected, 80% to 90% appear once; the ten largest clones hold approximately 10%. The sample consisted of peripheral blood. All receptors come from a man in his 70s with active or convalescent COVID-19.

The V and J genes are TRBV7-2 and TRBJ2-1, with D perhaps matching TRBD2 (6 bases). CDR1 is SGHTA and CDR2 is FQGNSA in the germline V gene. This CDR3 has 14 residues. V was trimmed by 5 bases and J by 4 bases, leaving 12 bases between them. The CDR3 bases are TGTGCCAGCAGCATGACTAGGCAATACAATGAGCAGTTCTTC. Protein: CASSMTRQYNEQFF.

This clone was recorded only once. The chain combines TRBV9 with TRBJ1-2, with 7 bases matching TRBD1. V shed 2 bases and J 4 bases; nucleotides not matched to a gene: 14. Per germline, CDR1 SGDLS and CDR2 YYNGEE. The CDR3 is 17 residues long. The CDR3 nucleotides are TGTGCCAGCAGCGTTAACCGGGACAGCCAAAGTATCTATGGCTACACCTTC. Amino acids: CASSVNRDSQSIYGYTF.

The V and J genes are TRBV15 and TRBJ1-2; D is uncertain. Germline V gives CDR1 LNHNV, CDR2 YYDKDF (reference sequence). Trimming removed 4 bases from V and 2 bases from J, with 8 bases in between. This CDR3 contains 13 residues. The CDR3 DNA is TGTGCCACCAGCATCCCTCAGAACTATGGCTACACCTTC. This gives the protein CATSIPQNYGYTF.

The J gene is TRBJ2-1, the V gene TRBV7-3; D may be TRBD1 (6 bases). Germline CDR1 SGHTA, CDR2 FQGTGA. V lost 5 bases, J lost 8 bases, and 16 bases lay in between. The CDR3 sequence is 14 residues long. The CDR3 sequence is CASSPSHRAYEQFF. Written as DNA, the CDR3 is TGTGCCAGCAGCCCCTCCCACAGGGCATATGAGCAGTTCTTC.

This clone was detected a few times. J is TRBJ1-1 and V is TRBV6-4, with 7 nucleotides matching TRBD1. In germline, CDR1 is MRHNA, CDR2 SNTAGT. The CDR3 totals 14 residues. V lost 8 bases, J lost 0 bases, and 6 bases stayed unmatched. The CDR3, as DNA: TGTGCCAGCCGATCGGGACAGTTGAACACTGAAGCTTTCTTT. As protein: CASRSGQLNTEAFF.

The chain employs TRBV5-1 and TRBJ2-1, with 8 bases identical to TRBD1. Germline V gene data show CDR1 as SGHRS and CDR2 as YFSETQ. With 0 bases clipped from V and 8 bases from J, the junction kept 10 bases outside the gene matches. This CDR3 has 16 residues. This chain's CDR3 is CASSLGDRTYKHEQFF. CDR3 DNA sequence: TGCGCCAGCAGCTTGGGGGACAGGACGTACAAGCATGAGCAGTTCTTC.

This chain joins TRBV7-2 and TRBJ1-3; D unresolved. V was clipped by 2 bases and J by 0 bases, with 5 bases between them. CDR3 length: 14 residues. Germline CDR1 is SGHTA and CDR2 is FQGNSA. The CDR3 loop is CASSLHSSGNTIYF. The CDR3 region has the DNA TGTGCCAGCAGCTTACACAGCTCTGGAAACACCATATATTTT.

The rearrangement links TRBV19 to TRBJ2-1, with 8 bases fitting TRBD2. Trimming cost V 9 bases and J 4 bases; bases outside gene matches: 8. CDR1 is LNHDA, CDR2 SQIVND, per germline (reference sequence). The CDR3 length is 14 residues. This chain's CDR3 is CARHVAGPYNEQFF. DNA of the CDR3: TGTGCCAGACACGTAGCGGGGCCGTACAATGAGCAGTTCTTC.

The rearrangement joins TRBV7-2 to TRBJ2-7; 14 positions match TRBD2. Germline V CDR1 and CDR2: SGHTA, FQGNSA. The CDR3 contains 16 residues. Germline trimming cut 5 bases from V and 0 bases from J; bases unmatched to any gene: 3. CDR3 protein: CASSMGLAGASYEQYF. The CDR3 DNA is TGTGCCAGCAGCATGGGACTAGCGGGAGCCTCCTACGAGCAGTACTTC.

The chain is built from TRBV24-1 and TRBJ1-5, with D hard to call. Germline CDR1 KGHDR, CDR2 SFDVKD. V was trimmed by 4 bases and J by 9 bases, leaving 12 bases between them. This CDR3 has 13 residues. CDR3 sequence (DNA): TGTGCCACCAGTGACGACGGGGAGAGGCCCCAGCATTTT. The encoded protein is CATSDDGERPQHF.

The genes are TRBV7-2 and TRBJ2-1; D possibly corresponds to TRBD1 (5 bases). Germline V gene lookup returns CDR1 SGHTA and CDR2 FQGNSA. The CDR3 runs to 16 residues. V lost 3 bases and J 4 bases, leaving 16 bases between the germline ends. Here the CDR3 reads CASSLLSQVPYNEQFF. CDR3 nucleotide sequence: TGTGCCAGCAGCTTGCTGTCACAGGTCCCGTACAATGAGCAGTTCTTC.

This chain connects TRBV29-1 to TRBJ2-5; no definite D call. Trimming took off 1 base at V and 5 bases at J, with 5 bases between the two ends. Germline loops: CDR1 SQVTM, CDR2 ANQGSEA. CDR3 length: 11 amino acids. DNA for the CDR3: TGCAGCGTTGAAGCCCGGGAGACCCAGTACTTC. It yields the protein CSVEARETQYF. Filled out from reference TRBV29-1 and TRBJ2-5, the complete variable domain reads SAVISQKPSRDICQRGTSLTIQCQVDSQVTMMFWYRQQPGQSLTLIATANQGSEATYESGFVIDKFPISRPNLTFSTLTVSNMSPEDSSIYLCSVEARETQYFGPGTRLLVL.

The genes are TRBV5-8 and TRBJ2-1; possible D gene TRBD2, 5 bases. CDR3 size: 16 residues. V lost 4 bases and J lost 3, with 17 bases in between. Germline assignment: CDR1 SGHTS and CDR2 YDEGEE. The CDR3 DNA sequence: TGTGCCAGCAGCACCGGGATCTCGAGTGGCTACAATGAGCAGTTCTTC. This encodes CASSTGISSGYNEQFF.

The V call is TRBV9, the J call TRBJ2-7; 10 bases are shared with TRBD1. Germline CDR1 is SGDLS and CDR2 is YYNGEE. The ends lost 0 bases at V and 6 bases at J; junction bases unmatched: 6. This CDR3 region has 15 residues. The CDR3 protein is CASSVEGTGVFEQYF. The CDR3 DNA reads TGTGCCAGCAGCGTAGAAGGGACAGGGGTGTTCGAGCAGTACTTC. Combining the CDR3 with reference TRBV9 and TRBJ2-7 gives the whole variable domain DSGVTQTPKHLITATGQRVTLRCSPRSGDLSVYWYQQSLDQGLQFLIQYYNGEERAKGNILERFSAQQFPDLHSELNLSSLELGDSALYFCASSVEGTGVFEQYFGPGTRLTVT.

CDR3 region: CASSLWSPLGNQPQHF. As DNA, the CDR3 is TGTGCCAGCAGCTTGTGGTCACCACTTGGCAATCAGCCCCAGCATTTT. The chain has TRBV5-6 and TRBJ1-5; D gene unclear. The CDR3 has 16 amino acids. The V end was cut by 1 base, the J end by 2 bases, with 13 bases between. Germline V gene lookup returns CDR1 SGHDT and CDR2 YYEEEE.

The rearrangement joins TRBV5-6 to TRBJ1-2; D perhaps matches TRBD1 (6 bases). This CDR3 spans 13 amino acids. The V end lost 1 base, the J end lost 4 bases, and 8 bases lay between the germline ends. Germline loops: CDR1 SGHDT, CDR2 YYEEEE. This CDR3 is CASSLRGGYGYTF. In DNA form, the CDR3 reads TGTGCCAGCAGCTTGAGGGGGGGCTATGGCTACACCTTC.

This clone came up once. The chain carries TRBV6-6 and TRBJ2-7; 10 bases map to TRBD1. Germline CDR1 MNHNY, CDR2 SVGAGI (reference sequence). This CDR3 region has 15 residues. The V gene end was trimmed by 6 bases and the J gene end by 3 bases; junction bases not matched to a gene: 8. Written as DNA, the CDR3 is TGTGCCAGCAGAAAAGACAGGGGGCGAATCTACGAGCAGTACTTC. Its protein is CASRKDRGRIYEQYF.

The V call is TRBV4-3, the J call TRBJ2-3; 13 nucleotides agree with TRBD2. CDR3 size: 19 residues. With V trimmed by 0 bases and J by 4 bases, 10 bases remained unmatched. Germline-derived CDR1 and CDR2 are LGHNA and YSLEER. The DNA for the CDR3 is TGCGCCAGCAGCCAAGAAACGCGAAGGGGACTAGCGGGACCAGATACGCAGTATTTT. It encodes CASSQETRRGLAGPDTQYF.

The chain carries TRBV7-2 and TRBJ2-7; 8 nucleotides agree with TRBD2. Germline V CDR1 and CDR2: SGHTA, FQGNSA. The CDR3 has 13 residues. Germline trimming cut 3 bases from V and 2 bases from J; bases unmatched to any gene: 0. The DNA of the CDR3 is TGTGCCAGCAGCTTTAGCGGGACCTACGAGCAGTACTTC. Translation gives CASSFSGTYEQYF.

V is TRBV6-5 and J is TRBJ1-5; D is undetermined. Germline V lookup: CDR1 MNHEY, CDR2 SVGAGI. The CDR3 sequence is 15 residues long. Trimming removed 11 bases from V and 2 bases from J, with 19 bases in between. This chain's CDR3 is CAGSFGSQGNQPQHF. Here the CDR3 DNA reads TGTGCCGGCTCCTTTGGTAGTCAGGGCAATCAGCCCCAGCATTTT.

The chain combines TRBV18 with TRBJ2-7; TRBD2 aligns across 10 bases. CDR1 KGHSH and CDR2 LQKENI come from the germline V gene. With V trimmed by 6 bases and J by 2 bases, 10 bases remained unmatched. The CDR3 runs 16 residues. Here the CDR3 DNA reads TGTGCCAGCTCCCTCCAGGGAGCGGGAGGGCCCTACGAGCAGTACTTC. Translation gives CASSLQGAGGPYEQYF.

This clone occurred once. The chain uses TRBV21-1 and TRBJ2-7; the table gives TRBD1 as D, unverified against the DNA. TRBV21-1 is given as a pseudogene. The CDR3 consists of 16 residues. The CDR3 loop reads CASKSGTGKRRYEQYF. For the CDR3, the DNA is TGTGCCAGCAAATCCGGGACAGGGAAGAGAAGGTACGAGCAGTACTTC.

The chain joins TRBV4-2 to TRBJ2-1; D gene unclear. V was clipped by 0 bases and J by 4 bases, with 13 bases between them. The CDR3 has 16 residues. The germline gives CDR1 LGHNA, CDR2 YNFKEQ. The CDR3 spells CASSQDPPGTYNEQFF. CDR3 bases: TGTGCCAGCAGCCAAGATCCCCCGGGTACGTACAATGAGCAGTTCTTC.

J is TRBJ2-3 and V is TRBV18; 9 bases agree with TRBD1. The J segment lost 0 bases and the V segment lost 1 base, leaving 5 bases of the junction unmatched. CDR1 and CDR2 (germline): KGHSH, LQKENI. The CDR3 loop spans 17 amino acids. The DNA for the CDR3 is TGTGCCAGCTCACCACGACAGGGGGGGACAAGCACAGATACGCAGTATTTT. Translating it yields CASSPRQGGTSTDTQYF.

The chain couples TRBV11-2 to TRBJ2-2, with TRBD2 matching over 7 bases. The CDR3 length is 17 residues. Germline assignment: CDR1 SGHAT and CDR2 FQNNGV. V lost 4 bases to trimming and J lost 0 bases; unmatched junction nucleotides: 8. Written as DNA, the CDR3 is TGTGCCAGCAGCTCTAATTGGGGGGGAGCGAACACCGGGGAGCTGTTTTTT. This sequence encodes CASSSNWGGANTGELFF. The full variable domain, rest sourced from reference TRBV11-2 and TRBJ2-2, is EAGVAQSPRYKIIEKRQSVAFWCNPISGHATLYWYQQILGQGPKLLIQFQNNGVVDDSQLPKDRFSAERLKGVDSTLKIQPAKLEDSAVYLCASSSNWGGANTGELFFGEGSRLTVL.

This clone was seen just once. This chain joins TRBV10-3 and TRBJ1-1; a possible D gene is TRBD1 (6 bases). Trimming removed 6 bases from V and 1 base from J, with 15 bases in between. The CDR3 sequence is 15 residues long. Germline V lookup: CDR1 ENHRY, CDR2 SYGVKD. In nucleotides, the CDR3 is TGTGCCATCAGCGACCAGGGGAACGGGAACACTGAAGCTTTCTTT. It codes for CAISDQGNGNTEAFF.

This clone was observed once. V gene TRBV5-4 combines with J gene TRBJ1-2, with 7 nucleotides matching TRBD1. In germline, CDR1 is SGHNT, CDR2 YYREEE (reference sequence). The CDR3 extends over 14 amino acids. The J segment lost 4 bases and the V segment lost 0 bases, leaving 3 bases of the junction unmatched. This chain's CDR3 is CASSLAGGTYGYTF. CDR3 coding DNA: TGTGCCAGCAGCTTGGCAGGGGGGACCTATGGCTACACCTTC.

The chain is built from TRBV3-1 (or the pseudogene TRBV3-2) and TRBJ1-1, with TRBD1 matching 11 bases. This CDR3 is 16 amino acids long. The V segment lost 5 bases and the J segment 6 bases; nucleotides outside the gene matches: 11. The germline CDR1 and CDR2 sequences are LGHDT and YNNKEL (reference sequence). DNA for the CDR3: TGTGCCAGCAGCAATCGCCGGACAGGGGGCCTCTCTGAAGCTTTCTTT. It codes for CASSNRRTGGLSEAFF.

CDR3 amino acids: CASSLSRIGAYGYTF. The CDR3 nucleotides read TGTGCCAGCAGTTTATCCCGGATAGGGGCCTATGGCTACACCTTC. J is TRBJ1-2 and V is TRBV27; the D gene is possibly TRBD1 (5 bases). This CDR3 is 15 amino acids long. CDR1 MNHEY and CDR2 SMNVEV come from the germline V gene (reference sequence). The V and J ends lost 0 bases and 4 bases respectively, with 12 bases between them.

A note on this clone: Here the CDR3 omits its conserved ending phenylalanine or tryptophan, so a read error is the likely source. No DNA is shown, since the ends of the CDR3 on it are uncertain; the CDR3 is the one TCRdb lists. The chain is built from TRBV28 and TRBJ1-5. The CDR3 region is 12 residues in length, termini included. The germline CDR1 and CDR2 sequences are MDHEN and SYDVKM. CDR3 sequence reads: CASSFHAGFVGS.

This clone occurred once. This CDR3 is CASTLHGEYTEAFF. Written as DNA, the CDR3 is TGTGCCAGCACCCTACACGGGGAATACACTGAAGCTTTCTTT. The chain uses TRBV28 and TRBJ1-1; D is unclear. Trimming left V 7 bases short and J 3 bases short, with 15 bases between. This CDR3 contains 14 residues. Germline-derived CDR1 and CDR2 are MDHEN and SYDVKM. Full variable domain (outside the CDR3, taken from reference TRBV28 and TRBJ1-1): DVKVTQSSRYLVKRTGEKVFLECVQDMDHENMFWYRQDPGLGLRLIYFSYDVKMKEKGDIPEGYSVSREKKERFSLILESASTNQTSMYLCASTLHGEYTEAFFGQGTRLTVV.

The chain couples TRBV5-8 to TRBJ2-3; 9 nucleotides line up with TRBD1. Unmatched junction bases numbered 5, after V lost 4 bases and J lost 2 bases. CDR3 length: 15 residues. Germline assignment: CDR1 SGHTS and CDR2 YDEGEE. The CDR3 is CASSQGTGNTDTQYF. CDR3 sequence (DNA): TGTGCCAGCAGCCAAGGGACAGGGAACACAGATACGCAGTATTTT.